This T cell receptor beta chain was found in a study of cytomegalovirus exposure and HLA in healthy donors. Germline CDR1 SGHDN, CDR2 FVKESK. The CDR3 runs to 16 residues. The trim removed 1 base at V and 5 bases at J, leaving 11 bases unmatched. Using immunoSEQ multiplex PCR, the repertoire was profiled, and TCRdb retains in-frame clones only, with some absent. The data hold over 200,000 clones, with 70% to 90% observed a single time. The V call is TRBV14, the J call TRBJ2-7; 7 nucleotides match TRBD1. Sequenced sample: PBMCs. This clonotype was sampled from a woman aged 18-29 years in good health and CMV-seronegative. In nucleotides, the CDR3 is TGTGCCAGCAGCCAAGCGACAGGGCGAATAAGGGACGAGCAGTACTTC. The encoded protein is CASSQATGRIRDEQYF. Together with reference TRBV14 and TRBJ2-7, the CDR3 gives the full variable domain: EAGVTQFPSHSVIEKGQTVTLRCDPISGHDNLYWYRRVMGKEIKFLLHFVKESKQDESGMPNNRFLAERTGGTYSTLKVQPAELEDSGVYFCASSQATGRIRDEQYFGPGTRLTVT.